This T cell receptor beta chain originates from a study of T cell responses to AZD1222 COVID-19 vaccine. Study results and limitations: Regions 160-218 and 743-854 dominated among vaccine-associated CD4 TCRs spanning spike. AZD1222 recipients seropositive at baseline numbered only six or seven.

Notes on this clone: Its target is unknown.

The CDR3 contains 12 residues. Germline values: CDR1 SEHNR, CDR2 FQNEAQ (reference sequence). The germline V and J ends were trimmed by 5 bases and 4 bases, with 6 bases remaining between them. Clones were read by immunoSEQ multiplex PCR, and TCRdb kept only the in-frame ones, dropping some. The sample includes 150,000 to 200,000 clones, around 87% of them seen just once. J is TRBJ1-5 and V is TRBV7-9; no clear D. The sequence came from an adult in good health. The sample was peripheral blood, taken on day 0 of AZD1222 vaccination. In nucleotides, the CDR3 is TGTGCCAGCAGCACCGGGAATCAGCCCCAGCATTTT. Encoded protein: CASSTGNQPQHF.